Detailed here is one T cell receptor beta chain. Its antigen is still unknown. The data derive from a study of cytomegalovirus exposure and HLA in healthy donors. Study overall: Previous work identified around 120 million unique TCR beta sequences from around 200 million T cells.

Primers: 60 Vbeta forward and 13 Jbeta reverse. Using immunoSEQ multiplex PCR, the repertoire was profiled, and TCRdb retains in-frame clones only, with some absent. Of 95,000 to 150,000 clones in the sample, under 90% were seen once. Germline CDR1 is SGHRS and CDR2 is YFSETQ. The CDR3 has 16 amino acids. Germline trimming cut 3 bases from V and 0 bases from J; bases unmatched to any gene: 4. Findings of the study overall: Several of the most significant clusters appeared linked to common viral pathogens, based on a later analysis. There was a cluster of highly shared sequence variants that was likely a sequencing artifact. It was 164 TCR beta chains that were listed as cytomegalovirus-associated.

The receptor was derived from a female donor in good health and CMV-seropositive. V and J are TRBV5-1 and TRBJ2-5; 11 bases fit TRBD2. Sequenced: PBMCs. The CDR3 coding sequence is TGCGCCAGCAGCTCACTAGCGGGGGACAACCAAGAGACCCAGTACTTC. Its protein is CASSSLAGDNQETQYF. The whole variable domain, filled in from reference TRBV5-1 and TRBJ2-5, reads KAGVTQTPRYLIKTRGQQVTLSCSPISGHRSVSWYQQTPGQGLQFLFEYFSETQRNKGNFPGRFSGRQFSNSRSEMNVSTLELGDSALYLCASSSLAGDNQETQYFGPGTRLLVL.